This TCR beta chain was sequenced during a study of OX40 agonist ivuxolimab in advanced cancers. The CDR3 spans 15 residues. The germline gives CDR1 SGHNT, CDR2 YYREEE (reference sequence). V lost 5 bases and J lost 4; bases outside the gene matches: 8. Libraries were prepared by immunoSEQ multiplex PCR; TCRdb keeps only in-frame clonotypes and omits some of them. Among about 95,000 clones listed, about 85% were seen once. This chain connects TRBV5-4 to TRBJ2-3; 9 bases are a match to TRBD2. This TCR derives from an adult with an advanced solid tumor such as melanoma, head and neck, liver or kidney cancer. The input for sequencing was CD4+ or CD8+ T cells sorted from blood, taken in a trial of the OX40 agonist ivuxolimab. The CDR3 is CASRRDLAGADTQYF. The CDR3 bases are TGTGCCAGCAGGCGGGACTTAGCGGGAGCAGATACGCAGTATTTT.